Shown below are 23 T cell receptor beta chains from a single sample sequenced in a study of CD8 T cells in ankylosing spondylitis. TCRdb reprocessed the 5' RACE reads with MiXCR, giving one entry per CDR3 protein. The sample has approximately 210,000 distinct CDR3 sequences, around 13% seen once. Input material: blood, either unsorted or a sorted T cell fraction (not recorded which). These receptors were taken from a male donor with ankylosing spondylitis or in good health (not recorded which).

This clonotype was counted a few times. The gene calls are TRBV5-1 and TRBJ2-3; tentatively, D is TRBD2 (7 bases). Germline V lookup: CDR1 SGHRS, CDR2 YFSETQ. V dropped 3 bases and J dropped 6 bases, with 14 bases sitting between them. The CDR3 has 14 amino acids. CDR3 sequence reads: CASSSGAGADTQYF. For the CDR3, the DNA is TGCGCCAGCAGCTCGGGGGCGGGGGCGGATACGCAGTATTTT.

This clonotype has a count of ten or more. The CDR3 protein is CSVTPGEQFF. CDR3 nucleotide sequence: TGCAGCGTTACCCCCGGGGAACAGTTCTTC. The chain joins TRBV29-1 to TRBJ2-1, with a possible D match to TRBD2 (5 bases). This CDR3 spans 10 amino acids. Germline lookup yields CDR1 SQVTM and CDR2 ANQGSEA. Deletions cut 5 bases from V and 13 bases from J, with 12 bases between.

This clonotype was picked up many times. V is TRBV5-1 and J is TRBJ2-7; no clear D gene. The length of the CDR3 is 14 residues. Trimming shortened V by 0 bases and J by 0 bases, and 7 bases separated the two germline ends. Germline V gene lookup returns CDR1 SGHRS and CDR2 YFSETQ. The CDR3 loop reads CASSLGLGSYEQYF. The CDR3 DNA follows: TGCGCCAGCAGCTTGGGACTTGGCTCCTACGAGCAGTACTTC.

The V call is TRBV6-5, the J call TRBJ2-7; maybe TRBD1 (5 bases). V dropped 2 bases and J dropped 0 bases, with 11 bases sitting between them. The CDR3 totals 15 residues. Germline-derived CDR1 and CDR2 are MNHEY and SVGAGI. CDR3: CASSYIGASSYEQYF. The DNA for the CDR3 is TGTGCCAGCAGTTACATTGGGGCTAGCTCCTACGAGCAGTACTTC.

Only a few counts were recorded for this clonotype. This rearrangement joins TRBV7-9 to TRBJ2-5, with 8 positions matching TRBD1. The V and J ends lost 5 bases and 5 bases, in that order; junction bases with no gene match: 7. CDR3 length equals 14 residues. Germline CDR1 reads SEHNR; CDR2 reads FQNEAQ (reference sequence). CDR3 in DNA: TGTGCCAGCAGCAGTACAGGGGGGAGGGAGACCCAGTACTTC. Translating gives CASSSTGGRETQYF.

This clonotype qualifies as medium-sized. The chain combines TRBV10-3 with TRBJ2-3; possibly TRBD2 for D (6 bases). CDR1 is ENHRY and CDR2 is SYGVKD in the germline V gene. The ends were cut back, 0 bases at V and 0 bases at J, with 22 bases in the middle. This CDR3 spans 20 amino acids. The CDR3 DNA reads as TGTGCCATCAGTGAGTCGATCGATCGGTGGGAGGAGAGTAGCACAGATACGCAGTATTTT. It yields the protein CAISESIDRWEESSTDTQYF.

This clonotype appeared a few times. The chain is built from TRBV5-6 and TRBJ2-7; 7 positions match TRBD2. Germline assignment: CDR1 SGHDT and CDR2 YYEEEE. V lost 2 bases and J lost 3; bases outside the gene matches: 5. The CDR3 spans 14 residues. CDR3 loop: CASSFAGRDYEQYF. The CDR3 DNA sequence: TGTGCCAGCAGCTTTGCGGGGAGGGACTACGAGCAGTACTTC.

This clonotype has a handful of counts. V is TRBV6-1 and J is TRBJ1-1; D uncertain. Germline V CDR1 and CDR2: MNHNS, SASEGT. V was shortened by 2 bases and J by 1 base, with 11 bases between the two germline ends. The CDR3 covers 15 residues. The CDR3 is CASSEWEGENTEAFF. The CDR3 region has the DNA TGTGCCAGCAGTGAATGGGAGGGAGAGAACACTGAAGCTTTCTTT.

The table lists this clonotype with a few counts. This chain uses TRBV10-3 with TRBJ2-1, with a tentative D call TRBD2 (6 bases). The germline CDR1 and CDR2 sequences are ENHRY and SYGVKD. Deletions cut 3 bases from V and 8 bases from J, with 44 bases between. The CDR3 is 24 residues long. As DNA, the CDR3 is TGTGCCATCAGTGAAACATCCACTCGACTAGTGAAGTACCTAATACACGCACGCGGCTATGAGCAGTTCTTC. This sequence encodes CAISETSTRLVKYLIHARGYEQFF.

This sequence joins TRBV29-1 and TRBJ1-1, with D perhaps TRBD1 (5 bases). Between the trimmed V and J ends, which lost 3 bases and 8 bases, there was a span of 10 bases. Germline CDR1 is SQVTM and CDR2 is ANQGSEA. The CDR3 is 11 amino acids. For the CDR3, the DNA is TGCAGCGTTGAGATAACAGGAGAAGCTTTCTTT. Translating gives CSVEITGEAFF.

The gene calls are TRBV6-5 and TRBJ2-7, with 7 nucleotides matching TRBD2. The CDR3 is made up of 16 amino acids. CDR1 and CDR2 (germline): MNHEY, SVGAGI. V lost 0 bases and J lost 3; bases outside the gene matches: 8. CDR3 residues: CASSYSERAGFYEQYF. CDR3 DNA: TGTGCCAGCAGTTACTCGGAGCGAGCGGGATTCTACGAGCAGTACTTC.

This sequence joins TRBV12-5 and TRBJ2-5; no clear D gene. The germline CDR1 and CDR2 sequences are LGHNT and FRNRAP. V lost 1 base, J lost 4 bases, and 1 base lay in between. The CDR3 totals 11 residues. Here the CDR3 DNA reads TGTGCTAGTGGTTTGGGAGAGACCCAGTACTTC. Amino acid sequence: CASGLGETQYF.

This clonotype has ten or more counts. CDR3 bases: TGCGCCAGCAGCCAAGCCTCTCCGGGACAGGGCCCGTACGAGCAGTACTTC. It specifies CASSQASPGQGPYEQYF. V and J are TRBV4-1 and TRBJ2-7, with 9 bases identical to TRBD1. Per germline, CDR1 MGHRA and CDR2 YSYEKL. This CDR3 is built from 17 residues. Trimming took 1 base from V and 4 from J; bases not matched to a gene: 11.

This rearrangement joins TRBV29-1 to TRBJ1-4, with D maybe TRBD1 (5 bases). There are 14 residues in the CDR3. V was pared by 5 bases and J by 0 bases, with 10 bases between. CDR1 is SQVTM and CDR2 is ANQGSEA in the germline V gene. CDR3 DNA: TGCAGCGTTCGGGACGGCCCAACTAATGAAAAACTGTTTTTT. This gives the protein CSVRDGPTNEKLFF. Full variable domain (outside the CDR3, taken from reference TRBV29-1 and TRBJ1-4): SAVISQKPSRDICQRGTSLTIQCQVDSQVTMMFWYRQQPGQSLTLIATANQGSEATYESGFVIDKFPISRPNLTFSTLTVSNMSPEDSSIYLCSVRDGPTNEKLFFGSGTQLSVL.

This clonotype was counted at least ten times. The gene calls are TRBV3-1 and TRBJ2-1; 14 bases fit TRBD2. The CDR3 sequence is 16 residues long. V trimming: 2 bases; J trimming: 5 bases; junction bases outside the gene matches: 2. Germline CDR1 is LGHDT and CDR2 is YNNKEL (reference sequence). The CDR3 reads CASSQKGLAGDNEQFF. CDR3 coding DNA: TGTGCCAGCAGCCAAAAGGGACTAGCGGGAGACAATGAGCAGTTCTTC.

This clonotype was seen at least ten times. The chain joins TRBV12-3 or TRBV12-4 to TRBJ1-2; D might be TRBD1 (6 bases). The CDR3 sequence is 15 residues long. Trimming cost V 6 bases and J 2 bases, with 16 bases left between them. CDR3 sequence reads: CASRPFGGPNYGYTF. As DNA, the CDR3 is TGTGCCAGCAGGCCCTTCGGGGGGCCCAACTATGGCTACACCTTC.

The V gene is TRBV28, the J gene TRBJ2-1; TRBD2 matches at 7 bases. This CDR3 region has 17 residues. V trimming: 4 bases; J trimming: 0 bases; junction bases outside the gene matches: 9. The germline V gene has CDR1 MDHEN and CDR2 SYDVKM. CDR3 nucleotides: TGTGCCAGCAGTTCACCATCACTAGCGCACTCCTACAATGAGCAGTTCTTC. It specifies CASSSPSLAHSYNEQFF.

CDR3 loop: CASSPRDRADGYTF. CDR3 coding DNA: TGTGCCAGCAGTCCCCGGGACAGGGCGGATGGCTACACCTTC. This chain connects TRBV12-3 or TRBV12-4 to TRBJ1-2; 9 bases align to TRBD1. Trimming at V came to 5 bases and at J to 6 bases, leaving 7 bases not matched to a gene. CDR3 length: 14 amino acids.

In DNA form, the CDR3 reads TGTGCCAGCAGGGGCCGGGACAGCCGCACCGGGGAGCTGTTTTTT. Its translation: CASRGRDSRTGELFF. This rearrangement joins TRBV6-1 to TRBJ2-2, with 7 positions matching TRBD1. V shed 6 bases, J shed 4 bases, and the junction held 8 bases outside the gene matches. The CDR3 length is 15 residues. CDR1 and CDR2 from the germline V gene are MNHNS and SASEGT.

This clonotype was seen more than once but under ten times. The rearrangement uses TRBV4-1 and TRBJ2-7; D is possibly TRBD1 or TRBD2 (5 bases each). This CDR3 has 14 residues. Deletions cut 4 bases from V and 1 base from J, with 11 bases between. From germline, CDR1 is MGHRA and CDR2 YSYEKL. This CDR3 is CASSPRGESYEQYF. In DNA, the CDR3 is TGCGCCAGCAGCCCCCGAGGGGAGTCCTACGAGCAGTACTTC.

CDR3 in amino acids: CAFCSRTGRPTGANVLTF. The CDR3 nucleotides are TGTGCCTTCTGTTCAAGGACAGGGCGCCCAACTGGGGCCAACGTCCTGACTTTC. The chain recombines TRBV3-1 with TRBJ2-6, with 8 bases fitting TRBD1. Germline V CDR1 and CDR2: LGHDT, YNNKEL (reference sequence). The junction had 17 bases not matched to a gene; V was cut back by 11 bases and J by 2 bases. The CDR3 contains 18 residues.

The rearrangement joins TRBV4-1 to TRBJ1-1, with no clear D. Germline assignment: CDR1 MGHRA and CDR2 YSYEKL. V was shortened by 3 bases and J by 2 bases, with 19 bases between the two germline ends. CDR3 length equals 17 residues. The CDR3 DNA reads TGCGCCAGCAGCCATCCGAATCGGCAGAACGAAAACACTGAAGCTTTCTTT. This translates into CASSHPNRQNENTEAFF.

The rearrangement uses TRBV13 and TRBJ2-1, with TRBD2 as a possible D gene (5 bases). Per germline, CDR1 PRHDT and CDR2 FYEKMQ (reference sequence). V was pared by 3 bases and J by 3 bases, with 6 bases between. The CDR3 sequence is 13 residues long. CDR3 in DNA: TGTGCCAGCAGCTTTAGCGACTACAATGAGCAGTTCTTC. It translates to CASSFSDYNEQFF.